Shown below are 6 T cell receptor beta chains from a single sample sequenced in a study of cytomegalovirus exposure and HLA in healthy donors. Primers for the PCR totalled 60 Vbeta and 13 Jbeta. Sequenced by immunoSEQ multiplex PCR; TCRdb stores in-frame clones only, minus some. The data show roughly 180,000 clones, roughly 74% seen once. The specimen sequenced was PBMCs. The receptors originated from a woman between 40 and 50 years old in good health and CMV-seropositive.

CDR3 region: CASARYLDTGELFF. The DNA for the CDR3 is TGTGCCAGCGCCCGGTATCTCGACACCGGGGAGCTGTTTTTT. The genes are TRBV9 and TRBJ2-2, with D uncertain. Trimming removed 7 bases at V and 3 bases at J, with 13 bases between. The CDR3 extends over 14 amino acids. CDR1 SGDLS and CDR2 YYNGEE come from the germline V gene.

The J gene is TRBJ2-7, the V gene TRBV7-2; 7 bases line up with TRBD2. The CDR3 has 16 amino acids. CDR1 SGHTA and CDR2 FQGNSA come from the germline V gene. Trimming took 4 bases from V and 4 from J; bases not matched to a gene: 13. The CDR3 reads CASSSPGGQGGYEQYF. The CDR3 region has the DNA TGTGCCAGCAGCTCCCCTGGCGGGCAGGGAGGGTACGAGCAGTACTTC.

This clone was detected only once. The V call is TRBV11-2, the J call TRBJ2-5; tentatively, D is TRBD2 (6 bases). Germline loops: CDR1 SGHAT, CDR2 FQNNGV. The CDR3 contains 17 residues. Trimming took off 2 bases at V and 0 bases at J, with 16 bases between the two ends. CDR3 in DNA: TGTGCCAGCAGCTTAAGACAAGCGGGTCCGTACCAAGAGACCCAGTACTTC. As protein: CASSLRQAGPYQETQYF. The whole variable domain, filled in from reference TRBV11-2 and TRBJ2-5, reads EAGVAQSPRYKIIEKRQSVAFWCNPISGHATLYWYQQILGQGPKLLIQFQNNGVVDDSQLPKDRFSAERLKGVDSTLKIQPAKLEDSAVYLCASSLRQAGPYQETQYFGPGTRLLVL.

The V call is TRBV7-3, the J call TRBJ2-1; TRBD2 matches 10 bases. Germline CDR1 reads SGHTA; CDR2 reads FQGTGA. The CDR3 has 16 amino acids. Unmatched junction bases numbered 10, after V lost 4 bases and J lost 7 bases. The CDR3 sequence: CASSSATGLAKNEQFF. The CDR3 nucleotides are TGTGCCAGCAGCTCAGCGACGGGACTAGCGAAAAATGAGCAGTTCTTC.

CDR3 nucleotides: TGTGCCTGGAACCTGCCCTCGGGAGTGCAAGAGACCCAGTACTTC. It codes for CAWNLPSGVQETQYF. This sequence joins TRBV30 and TRBJ2-5, with D possibly matching TRBD2 (6 bases). This CDR3 spans 15 amino acids. CDR1 is GTSNPN, CDR2 SVGIG, per germline (reference sequence). The ends were cut back, 4 bases at V and 2 bases at J, with 17 bases in the middle.

The chain employs TRBV2 and TRBJ2-6, with a possible D match to TRBD1 (6 bases). The CDR3 is 18 amino acids. V dropped 6 bases and J dropped 0 bases, with 18 bases sitting between them. CDR1 is SNHLY, CDR2 FYNNEI, per germline. CDR3 protein: CASRFGNRARSGANVLTF. The CDR3 DNA reads as TGTGCCAGCAGATTTGGGAACAGGGCCCGCTCTGGGGCCAACGTCCTGACTTTC.